This T cell receptor (beta chain) was captured by sequencing in a study of blood T cells in healthy people across ages. A sample-barcoded 5' primer and a J-beta primer mix were used in a second PCR of about 7 to 12 cycles. TCRdb fed the 5' RACE reads into MiXCR, producing one record per CDR3 protein. The table shows 800,000 or so distinct CDR3 sequences, with around two thirds occurring only once. Germline CDR1 and CDR2: LGHNA and YSLEER. This CDR3 has 17 residues. Trimming pared 1 base from V and 0 bases from J, leaving 13 bases between. This clonotype was sampled from a man aged 25-40 years in good health. Sequencing used blood. This chain uses TRBV4-3 with TRBJ2-4; D not certain. The CDR3, as DNA: TGCGCCAGCAGCCAAGCAGCGACAAGTCTAGCCAAAAACATTCAGTACTTC. It encodes CASSQAATSLAKNIQYF.